Below, one T cell receptor (beta chain) is given with its context. This sample is drawn from a study of blood T cell repertoires in COVID-19. Under the authors' procedure: For nucleated cells, counts were estimated from reference gene primer amplification. TCRdb's copy holds only in-frame clones and misses some; the assay was immunoSEQ multiplex PCR. For V, J and clone size, that table is used; D and trimming come from the DNA. The table lists 200,000 or so clones, under 90% of them singletons. Germline assignment: CDR1 LNHDA and CDR2 SQIVND (reference sequence). Trimming took 7 bases from V and 5 from J; bases not matched to a gene: 3. The length of the CDR3 is 12 residues. Seattle's cohort entered during active infection and was followed longitudinally.

This clonotype was sampled from an elderly woman with COVID-19, enrolled during active disease. The V gene is TRBV19, the J gene TRBJ1-2, with 8 bases lining up with TRBD1. The sequencing input was peripheral blood. The CDR3 coding sequence is TGTGCCAGTACCGGGACAGGTTATGGCTACACCTTC. This encodes CASTGTGYGYTF.